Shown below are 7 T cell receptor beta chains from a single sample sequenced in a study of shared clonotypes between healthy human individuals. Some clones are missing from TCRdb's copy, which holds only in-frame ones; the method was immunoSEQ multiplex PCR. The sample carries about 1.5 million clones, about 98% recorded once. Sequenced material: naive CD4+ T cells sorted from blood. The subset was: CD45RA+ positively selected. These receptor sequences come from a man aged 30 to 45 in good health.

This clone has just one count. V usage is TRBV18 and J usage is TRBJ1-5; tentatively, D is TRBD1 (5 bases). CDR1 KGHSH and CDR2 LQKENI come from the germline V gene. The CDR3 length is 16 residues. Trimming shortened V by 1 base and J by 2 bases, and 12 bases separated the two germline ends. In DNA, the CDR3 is TGTGCCAGCTCACCACTCGGGGGAGGAGGCAATCAGCCCCAGCATTTT. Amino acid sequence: CASSPLGGGGNQPQHF.

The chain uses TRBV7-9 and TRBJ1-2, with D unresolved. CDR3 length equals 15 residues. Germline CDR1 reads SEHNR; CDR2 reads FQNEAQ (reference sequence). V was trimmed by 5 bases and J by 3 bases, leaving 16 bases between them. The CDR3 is CASSLSGPFDYGYTF. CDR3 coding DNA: TGTGCCAGCAGCCTATCAGGTCCCTTTGACTATGGCTACACCTTC.

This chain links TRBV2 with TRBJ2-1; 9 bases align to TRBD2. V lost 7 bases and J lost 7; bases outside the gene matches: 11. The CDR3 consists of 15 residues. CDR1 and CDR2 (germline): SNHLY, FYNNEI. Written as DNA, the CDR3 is TGTGCCAGCAAGGTCGGTAGCGGGGGACTAAATGAGCAGTTCTTC. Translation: CASKVGSGGLNEQFF.

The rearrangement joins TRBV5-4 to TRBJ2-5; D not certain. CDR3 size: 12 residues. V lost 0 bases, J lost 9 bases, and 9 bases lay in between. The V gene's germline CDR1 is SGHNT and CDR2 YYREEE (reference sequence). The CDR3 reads CASSLDAVAQYF. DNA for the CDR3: TGTGCCAGCAGCTTGGACGCGGTGGCCCAGTACTTC.

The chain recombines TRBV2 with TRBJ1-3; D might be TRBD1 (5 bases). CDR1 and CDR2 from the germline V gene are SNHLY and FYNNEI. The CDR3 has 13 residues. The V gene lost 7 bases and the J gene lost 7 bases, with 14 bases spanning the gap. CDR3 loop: CASNLLGGNTIYF. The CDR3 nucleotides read TGTGCCAGCAACCTACTGGGGGGGAACACCATATATTTT.

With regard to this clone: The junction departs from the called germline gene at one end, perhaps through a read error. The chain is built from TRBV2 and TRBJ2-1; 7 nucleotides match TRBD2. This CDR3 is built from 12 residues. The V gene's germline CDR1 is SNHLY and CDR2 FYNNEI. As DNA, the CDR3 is TGCCGGGGCAGCGGGGATTACAATGAGCAGTTCTTC. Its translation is CRGSGDYNEQFF.

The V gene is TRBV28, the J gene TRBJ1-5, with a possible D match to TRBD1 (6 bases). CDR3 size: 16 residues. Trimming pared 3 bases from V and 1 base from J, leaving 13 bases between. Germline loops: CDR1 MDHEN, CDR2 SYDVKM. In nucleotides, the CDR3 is TGTGCCAGCAGTTTGGTTGGGGGCTGGAGCAATCAGCCCCAGCATTTT. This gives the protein CASSLVGGWSNQPQHF. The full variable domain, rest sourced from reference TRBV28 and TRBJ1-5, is DVKVTQSSRYLVKRTGEKVFLECVQDMDHENMFWYRQDPGLGLRLIYFSYDVKMKEKGDIPEGYSVSREKKERFSLILESASTNQTSMYLCASSLVGGWSNQPQHFGDGTRLSIL.